This note documents a single T cell receptor beta chain sequence. Before being deemed recovered, Cohort 3 donors had two negative PCRs, clearance, or symptom resolution. Profiled with immunoSEQ multiplex PCR; TCRdb holds only in-frame clones, not every one. Altogether some 400,000 clones are present, roughly 90% being singletons, with the ten largest covering 1.7%. This entry belongs to a study of blood T cell repertoires in COVID-19. Looked up from germline, CDR1 is LNHDA and CDR2 is SQIVND (reference sequence). Trimming shortened V by 6 bases and J by 7 bases, and 16 bases separated the two germline ends. The CDR3 length is 14 residues.

The V call is TRBV19, the J call TRBJ1-5; maybe TRBD1 (5 bases). This TCR derives from a woman between 25 and 40 years old who had recovered from COVID-19. Sequencing was performed on PBMCs or T cells enriched from blood (not recorded which). In DNA, the CDR3 is TGTGCCAGTAGCAGGTCAGGGAATGACCAGCCCCAGCATTTT. This codes for CASSRSGNDQPQHF. Based on the CDR3 plus reference TRBV19 and TRBJ1-5, the full variable domain is DGGITQSPKYLFRKEGQNVTLSCEQNLNHDAMYWYRQDPGQGLRLIYYSQIVNDFQKGDIAEGYSVSREKKESFPLTVTSAQKNPTAFYLCASSRSGNDQPQHFGDGTRLSIL.